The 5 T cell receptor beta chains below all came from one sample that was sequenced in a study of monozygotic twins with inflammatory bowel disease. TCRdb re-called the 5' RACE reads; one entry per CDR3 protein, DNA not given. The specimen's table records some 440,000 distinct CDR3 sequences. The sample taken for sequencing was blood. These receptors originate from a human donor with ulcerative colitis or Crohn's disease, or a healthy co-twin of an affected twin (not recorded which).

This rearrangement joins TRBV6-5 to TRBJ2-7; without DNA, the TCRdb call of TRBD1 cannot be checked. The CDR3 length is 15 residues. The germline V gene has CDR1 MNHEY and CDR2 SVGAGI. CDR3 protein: CASSSVGTGAYEQYF.

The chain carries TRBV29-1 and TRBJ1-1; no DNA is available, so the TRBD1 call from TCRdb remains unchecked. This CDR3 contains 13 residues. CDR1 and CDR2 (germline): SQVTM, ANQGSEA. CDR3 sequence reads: CSVERGKNTEAFF.

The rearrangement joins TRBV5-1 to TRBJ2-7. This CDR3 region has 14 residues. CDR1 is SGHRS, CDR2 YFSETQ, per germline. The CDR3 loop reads CASSLEYSSYEQYF.

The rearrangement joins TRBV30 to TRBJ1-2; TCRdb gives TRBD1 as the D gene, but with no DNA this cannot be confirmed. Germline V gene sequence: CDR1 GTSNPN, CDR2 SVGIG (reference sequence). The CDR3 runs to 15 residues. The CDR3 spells CAWSSPDSLNYGYTF.

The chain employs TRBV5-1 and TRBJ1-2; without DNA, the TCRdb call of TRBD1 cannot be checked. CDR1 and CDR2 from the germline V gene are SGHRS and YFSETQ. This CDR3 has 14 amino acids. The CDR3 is CASSLNPGNYGYTF.